This T cell receptor (beta chain) was found in a study of blood T cell repertoires in COVID-19. Authors' analysis steps: Amplification from reference gene primers served as the basis for estimated nucleated cell counts. This table comes from immunoSEQ multiplex PCR, and its TCRdb copy is limited to in-frame clones, with some not included. V and J calls plus clone size are reproduced from that table; the DNA served to infer D and trimming. The profile shows around 70,000 clones, less than 85% of them singletons. Sequencing input: peripheral blood. The sequence was collected from a man in his 60s with acute or convalescent COVID-19.

CDR3: CASSYSTGQGKTEAFF. The CDR3 DNA reads as TGTGCCAGCAGTTACTCAACCGGACAGGGGAAGACTGAAGCTTTCTTT. The rearrangement links TRBV6-6 to TRBJ1-1; TRBD1 matches 9 bases. The CDR3 covers 16 residues. Germline V lookup: CDR1 MNHNY, CDR2 SVGAGI (reference sequence). The J segment lost 5 bases and the V segment lost 0 bases, leaving 7 bases of the junction unmatched.